The 18 T cell receptor beta chains presented below share a single source sample, sequenced in a study of sequential checkpoint blockade in melanoma. Regarding treatment: randomized to nivolumab then ipilimumab (arm A) or the reverse (arm B). The table came from immunoSEQ multiplex PCR; TCRdb's copy has only in-frame clones and leaves some out. The sample has about 19,000 clones, about 25% seen once. The specimen was tumor tissue (inferred from file names), collected from a patient given nivolumab and ipilimumab in sequence. These receptors originate from a human donor with melanoma.

The rearrangement joins TRBV5-1 to TRBJ1-4; TRBD1 agrees at 7 bases. CDR3 length equals 15 residues. Germline values: CDR1 SGHRS, CDR2 YFSETQ. Trimming took 0 bases from V and 6 from J; bases not matched to a gene: 5. CDR3 bases: TGCGCCAGCAGCTTGGAGGGGGCGCGGTATGAAAAACTGTTTTTT. Residues: CASSLEGARYEKLFF.

This clone was counted a few times. The chain recombines TRBV11-3 with TRBJ1-5, with a possible D match to TRBD1 (5 bases). Germline lookup yields CDR1 SGHNT and CDR2 YENEEA. Trimming pared 5 bases from V and 3 bases from J, leaving 20 bases between. This CDR3 is built from 17 residues. The CDR3 loop reads CASSPRPGGTINQPQHF. In nucleotides, the CDR3 is TGTGCCAGCAGCCCTCGTCCGGGGGGAACGATCAATCAGCCCCAGCATTTT.

This clone was picked up a small number of times. This rearrangement joins TRBV11-3 to TRBJ2-1; D remains ambiguous. There are 14 residues in the CDR3. Looked up from germline, CDR1 is SGHNT and CDR2 is YENEEA. V lost 1 base to trimming and J lost 7 bases, with 11 bases between them. Here the CDR3 reads CASSLGGWKNEQFF. Here the CDR3 DNA reads TGTGCCAGCAGCTTAGGGGGTTGGAAGAATGAGCAGTTCTTC.

This clone was observed a handful of times. The chain uses TRBV11-3 and TRBJ2-2, with 11 bases aligning to TRBD1. There are 15 residues in the CDR3. Germline V gives CDR1 SGHNT, CDR2 YENEEA. J was trimmed by 5 bases and V by 3 bases; bases with no gene match: 2. The chain's CDR3 is CASSLDRGPTGELFF. CDR3 bases: TGTGCCAGCAGCTTGGACAGGGGGCCTACCGGGGAGCTGTTTTTT.

The rearrangement joins TRBV19 to TRBJ1-2, with D uncertain. This CDR3 contains 13 residues. Germline CDR1 and CDR2: LNHDA and SQIVND (reference sequence). Trimming left V 5 bases short and J 5 bases short, with 12 bases between. The CDR3: CASSSRVPYGYTF. In DNA, the CDR3 is TGTGCCAGTAGTTCCCGGGTCCCATATGGCTACACCTTC.

The chain is built from TRBV11-3 and TRBJ1-2; TRBD1 aligns across 7 bases. With V trimmed by 0 bases and J by 8 bases, 6 bases remained unmatched. The germline CDR1 and CDR2 sequences are SGHNT and YENEEA. This CDR3 has 14 residues. The CDR3 nucleotides are TGTGCCAGCAGCTTAGACAGGGGGTCGCACGGCTACACCTTC. Protein product: CASSLDRGSHGYTF. The variable domain in full, with the rest retrieved from reference TRBV11-3 and TRBJ1-2, is EAGVVQSPRYKIIEKKQPVAFWCNPISGHNTLYWYLQNLGQGPELLIRYENEEAVDDSQLPKDRFSAERLKGVDSTLKIQPAELGDSAVYLCASSLDRGSHGYTFGSGTRLTVV.

The rearrangement uses TRBV28 and TRBJ2-7, with TRBD1 matching 8 bases. Germline values: CDR1 MDHEN, CDR2 SYDVKM. This CDR3 contains 13 residues. V trimming: 3 bases; J trimming: 3 bases; junction bases outside the gene matches: 1. Here the CDR3 reads CASSLDRDYEQYF. In DNA form, the CDR3 reads TGTGCCAGCAGTTTGGACAGGGACTACGAGCAGTACTTC. Full variable domain (remainder filled in from reference TRBV28 and TRBJ2-7): DVKVTQSSRYLVKRTGEKVFLECVQDMDHENMFWYRQDPGLGLRLIYFSYDVKMKEKGDIPEGYSVSREKKERFSLILESASTNQTSMYLCASSLDRDYEQYFGPGTRLTVT.

The J gene is TRBJ1-1, the V gene TRBV5-1; D remains ambiguous. The CDR3 runs 15 residues. V lost 0 bases and J lost 1, with 10 bases in between. CDR1 SGHRS and CDR2 YFSETQ come from the germline V gene. The DNA of the CDR3 is TGCGCCAGCAGCTTGGCTGGACTGACGAACACTGAAGCTTTCTTT. This sequence encodes CASSLAGLTNTEAFF. Full variable domain (rest looked up from reference TRBV5-1 and TRBJ1-1): KAGVTQTPRYLIKTRGQQVTLSCSPISGHRSVSWYQQTPGQGLQFLFEYFSETQRNKGNFPGRFSGRQFSNSRSEMNVSTLELGDSALYLCASSLAGLTNTEAFFGQGTRLTVV.

By its share, this clone is medium-sized. V and J are TRBV6-8 and TRBJ2-2; D not resolved. Trimming stripped 7 bases from V and 1 base from J, with 10 bases between. The CDR3 covers 14 residues. From germline, CDR1 is MNHGY and CDR2 SAAAGT. CDR3 bases: TGTGCCAGCAAGTCTCGGAGGAACACCGGGGAGCTGTTTTTT. Protein: CASKSRRNTGELFF.

The rearrangement uses TRBV19 and TRBJ2-5; 9 bases are a match to TRBD1. Trimming at V came to 5 bases and at J to 5 bases, leaving 9 bases not matched to a gene. In germline, CDR1 is LNHDA, CDR2 SQIVND (reference sequence). The CDR3 has 15 residues. The CDR3 DNA sequence: TGTGCCAGTAGTCCAACAACAGGGGGCAGGGAGACCCAGTACTTC. This codes for CASSPTTGGRETQYF.

The V call is TRBV9, the J call TRBJ1-3, with 7 positions matching TRBD1. The CDR3 has 15 amino acids. V was clipped by 4 bases and J by 5 bases; unmatched bases: 9. Germline CDR1 reads SGDLS; CDR2 reads YYNGEE. Here the CDR3 DNA reads TGTGCCAGCAGCCCAGGGACAGCCCAACGAAACACCATATATTTT. Its protein product is CASSPGTAQRNTIYF.

This clone occurred a few times. The rearrangement joins TRBV7-4 to TRBJ2-7; the D gene is possibly TRBD1 (6 bases). Looked up from germline, CDR1 is SGHVT and CDR2 is SQSDAQ. V dropped 0 bases and J dropped 3 bases, with 6 bases sitting between them. CDR3 length equals 13 residues. The CDR3 loop is CASSLAGGYEQYF. CDR3 DNA sequence: TGTGCCAGCAGCTTAGCAGGGGGCTACGAGCAGTACTTC.

A few counts support this clone. The rearrangement joins TRBV28 to TRBJ2-1, with 7 bases matching TRBD2. Germline trimming cut 4 bases from V and 5 bases from J; bases unmatched to any gene: 2. Germline V CDR1 and CDR2: MDHEN, SYDVKM. The CDR3 is 13 residues long. CDR3 region: CASSWGLNNEQFF. The CDR3, as DNA: TGTGCCAGCAGTTGGGGACTAAACAATGAGCAGTTCTTC.

This clone was counted a few times. The genes are TRBV9 and TRBJ1-6, with D uncertain. This CDR3 has 14 residues. V was shortened by 0 bases and J by 10 bases, with 11 bases between the two germline ends. Germline values: CDR1 SGDLS, CDR2 YYNGEE. This CDR3 is CASSVDVQRSPLHF. The CDR3 DNA follows: TGTGCCAGCAGCGTAGACGTCCAACGGTCACCCCTCCACTTT.

The chain employs TRBV6-8 and TRBJ1-1; D might be TRBD1 (5 bases). Trimming removed 5 bases from V and 13 bases from J, with 17 bases in between. CDR3 length: 12 residues. The V gene's germline CDR1 is MNHGY and CDR2 SAAAGT. CDR3 nucleotide sequence: TGTGCCAGCAGTACACCTTCGGGGGAGGGTTTCTTT. It specifies CASSTPSGEGFF.

The V call is TRBV10-3, the J call TRBJ2-3; D is undetermined. Germline loops: CDR1 ENHRY, CDR2 SYGVKD. V lost 1 base and J 6 bases, leaving 5 bases between the germline ends. This CDR3 has 12 residues. The CDR3 nucleotides are TGTGCCATCAGTGAGTTTGACGATACGCAGTATTTT. This gives the protein CAISEFDDTQYF.

The chain has TRBV6-8 and TRBJ2-1, with D uncertain. This CDR3 contains 18 residues. Germline V lookup: CDR1 MNHGY, CDR2 SAAAGT. With 0 bases removed from V and 3 bases from J, the gap between germline ends came to 18 bases. CDR3 region: CASSYSRWSGQHYNEQFF. The CDR3 coding sequence is TGTGCCAGCAGTTACTCGAGATGGTCGGGTCAGCACTACAATGAGCAGTTCTTC.

This clone was observed a few times. The rearrangement links TRBV28 to TRBJ1-2; the D gene is possibly TRBD1 (6 bases). The CDR3 totals 12 residues. Germline-derived CDR1 and CDR2 are MDHEN and SYDVKM. The germline V and J ends were trimmed by 5 bases and 5 bases, with 9 bases remaining between them. CDR3 region: CASSQGRYGYTF. The CDR3, as DNA: TGTGCCAGCAGTCAGGGGAGATATGGCTACACCTTC.